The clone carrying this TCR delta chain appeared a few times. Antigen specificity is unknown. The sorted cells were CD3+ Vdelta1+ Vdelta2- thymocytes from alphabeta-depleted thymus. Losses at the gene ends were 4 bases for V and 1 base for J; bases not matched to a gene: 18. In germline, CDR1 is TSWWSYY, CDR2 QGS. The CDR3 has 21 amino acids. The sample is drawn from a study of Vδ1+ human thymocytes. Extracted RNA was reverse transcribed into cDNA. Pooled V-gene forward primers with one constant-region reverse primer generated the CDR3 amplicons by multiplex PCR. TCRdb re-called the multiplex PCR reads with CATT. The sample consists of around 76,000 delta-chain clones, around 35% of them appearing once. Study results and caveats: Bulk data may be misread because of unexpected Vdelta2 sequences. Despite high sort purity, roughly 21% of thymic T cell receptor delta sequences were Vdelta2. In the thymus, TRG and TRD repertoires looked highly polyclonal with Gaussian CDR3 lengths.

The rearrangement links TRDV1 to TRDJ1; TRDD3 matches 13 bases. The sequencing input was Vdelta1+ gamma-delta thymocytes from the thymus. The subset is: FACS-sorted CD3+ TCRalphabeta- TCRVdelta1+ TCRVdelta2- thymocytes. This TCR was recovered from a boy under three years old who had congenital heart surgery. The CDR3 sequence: CALGAKIYSYWGIRSTDKLIF. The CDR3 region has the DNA TGTGCTCTTGGGGCCAAAATATACTCCTACTGGGGGATACGCAGCACCGATAAACTCATCTTT.